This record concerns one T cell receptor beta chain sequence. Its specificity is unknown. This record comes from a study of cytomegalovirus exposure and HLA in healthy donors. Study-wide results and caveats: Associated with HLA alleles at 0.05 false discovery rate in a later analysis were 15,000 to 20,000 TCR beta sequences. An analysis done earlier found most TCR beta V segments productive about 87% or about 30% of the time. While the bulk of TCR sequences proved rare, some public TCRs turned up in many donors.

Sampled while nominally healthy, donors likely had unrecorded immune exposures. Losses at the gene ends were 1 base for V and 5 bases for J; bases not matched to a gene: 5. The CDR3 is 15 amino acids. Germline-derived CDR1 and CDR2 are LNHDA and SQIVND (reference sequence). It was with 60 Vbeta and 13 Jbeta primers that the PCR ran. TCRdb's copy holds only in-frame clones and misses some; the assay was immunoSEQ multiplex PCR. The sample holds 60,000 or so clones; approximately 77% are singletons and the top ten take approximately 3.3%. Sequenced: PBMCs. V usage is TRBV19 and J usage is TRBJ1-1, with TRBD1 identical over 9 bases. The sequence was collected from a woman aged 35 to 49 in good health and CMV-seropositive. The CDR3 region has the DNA TGTGCCAGTAGTATAGCCGCGACAGGGGGGACTGAAGCTTTCTTT. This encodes CASSIAATGGTEAFF.